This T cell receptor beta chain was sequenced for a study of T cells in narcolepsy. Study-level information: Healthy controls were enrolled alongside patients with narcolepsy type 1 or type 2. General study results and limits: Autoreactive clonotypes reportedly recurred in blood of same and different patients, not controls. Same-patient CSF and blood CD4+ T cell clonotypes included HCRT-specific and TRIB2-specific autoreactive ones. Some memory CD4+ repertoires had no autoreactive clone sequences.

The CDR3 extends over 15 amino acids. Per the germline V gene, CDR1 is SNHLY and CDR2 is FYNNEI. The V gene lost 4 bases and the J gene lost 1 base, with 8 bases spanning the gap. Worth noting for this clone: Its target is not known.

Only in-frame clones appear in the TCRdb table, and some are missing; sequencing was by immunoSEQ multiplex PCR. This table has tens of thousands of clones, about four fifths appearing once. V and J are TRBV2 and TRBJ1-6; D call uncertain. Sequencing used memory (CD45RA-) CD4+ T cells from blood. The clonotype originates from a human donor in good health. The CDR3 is CASSVPGSYNSPLHF. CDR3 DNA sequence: TGTGCCAGCAGTGTACCCGGATCCTATAATTCACCCCTCCACTTT.